The present T cell receptor (beta chain) was sequenced within a study of blood T cell repertoires in COVID-19. The V end was cut by 0 bases, the J end by 8 bases, with 6 bases between. Germline values: CDR1 SGHRS, CDR2 YFSETQ. This CDR3 region has 13 residues. Here immunoSEQ multiplex PCR was the method, and the copy in TCRdb shows in-frame clones only, minus some. The repertoire holds 200,000 to 250,000 clones, roughly 90% seen once, with 6.2% in the top ten. The chain has TRBV5-1 and TRBJ1-6; D is ambiguous. The sample consisted of peripheral blood. This receptor was obtained from a man aged 55-75 years with acute or convalescent COVID-19. For the CDR3, the DNA is TGCGCCAGCAGCTTGGTGTCGGATTCACCCCTCCACTTT. Translated, it gives CASSLVSDSPLHF. The variable domain in full, completed from reference TRBV5-1 and TRBJ1-6, reads KAGVTQTPRYLIKTRGQQVTLSCSPISGHRSVSWYQQTPGQGLQFLFEYFSETQRNKGNFPGRFSGRQFSNSRSEMNVSTLELGDSALYLCASSLVSDSPLHFGNGTRLTVT.